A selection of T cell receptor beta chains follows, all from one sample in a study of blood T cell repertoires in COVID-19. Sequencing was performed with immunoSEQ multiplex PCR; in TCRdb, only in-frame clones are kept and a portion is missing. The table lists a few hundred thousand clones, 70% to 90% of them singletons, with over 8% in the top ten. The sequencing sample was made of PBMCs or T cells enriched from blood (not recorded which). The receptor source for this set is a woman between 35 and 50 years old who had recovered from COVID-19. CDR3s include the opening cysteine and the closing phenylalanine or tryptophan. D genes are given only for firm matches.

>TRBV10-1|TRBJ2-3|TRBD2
CASSENSGGTDTQYF
TGCGCCAGCAGTGAAAATAGCGGGGGTACAGATACGCAGTATTTT
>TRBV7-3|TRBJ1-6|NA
CASSLSGGNNSPLHF
TGTGCCAGCAGCTTATCGGGGGGCAATAATTCACCCCTCCACTTT
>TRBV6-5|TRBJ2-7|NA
CASRGVGAEQYF
TGTGCCAGCAGAGGGGTTGGGGCTGAGCAGTACTTC
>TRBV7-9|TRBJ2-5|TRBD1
CASSTRTGRMETQYF
TGTGCCAGCAGCACGAGGACAGGGAGGATGGAGACCCAGTACTTC
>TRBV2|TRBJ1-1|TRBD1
CASGGDRVNTEAFF
TGTGCCAGCGGGGGGGACAGGGTGAACACTGAAGCTTTCTTT
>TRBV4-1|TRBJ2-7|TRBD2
CASLRLQGLDLSLYEQYF
TGCGCCAGCCTAAGGCTCCAAGGACTAGATCTTAGTCTCTACGAGCAGTACTTC
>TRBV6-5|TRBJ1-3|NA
CASKTQGLGGNTIYF
TGTGCCAGCAAGACTCAGGGCTTAGGTGGAAACACCATATATTTT
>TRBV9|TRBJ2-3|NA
CASNREGADTQYF
TGTGCCAGCAACCGCGAGGGGGCAGATACGCAGTATTTT
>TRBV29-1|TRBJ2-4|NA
CSVDPGQLAKNIQYF
TGCAGCGTTGACCCGGGACAATTAGCCAAAAACATTCAGTACTTC
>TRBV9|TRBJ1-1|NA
CASSSMGLTEAFF
TGTGCCAGCAGCAGTATGGGGCTAACTGAAGCTTTCTTT
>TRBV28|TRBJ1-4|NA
CASSSGHATNEKLFF
TGTGCCAGCAGCTCCGGACATGCAACTAATGAAAAACTGTTTTTT
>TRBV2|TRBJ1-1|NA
CASRVLEGEAFF
TGTGCCAGCAGGGTTCTGGAGGGGGAAGCTTTCTTT
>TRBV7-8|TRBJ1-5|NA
CASSLRDTDQPQHF
TGTGCCAGCAGCTTAAGAGACACTGATCAGCCCCAGCATTTT